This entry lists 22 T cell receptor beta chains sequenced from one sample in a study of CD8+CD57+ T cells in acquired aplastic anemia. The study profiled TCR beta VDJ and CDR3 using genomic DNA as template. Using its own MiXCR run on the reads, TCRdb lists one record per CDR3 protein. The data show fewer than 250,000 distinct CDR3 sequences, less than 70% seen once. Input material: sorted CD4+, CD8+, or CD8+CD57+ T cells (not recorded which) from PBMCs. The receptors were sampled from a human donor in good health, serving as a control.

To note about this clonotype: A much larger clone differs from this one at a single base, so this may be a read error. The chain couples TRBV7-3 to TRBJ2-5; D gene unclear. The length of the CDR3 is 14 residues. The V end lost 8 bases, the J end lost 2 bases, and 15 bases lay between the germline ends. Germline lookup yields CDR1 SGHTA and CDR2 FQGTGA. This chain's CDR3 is CASCYLGNQETQYF. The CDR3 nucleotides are TGTGCCAGCTGCTATTTAGGGAATCAAGAGACCCAGTACTTC.

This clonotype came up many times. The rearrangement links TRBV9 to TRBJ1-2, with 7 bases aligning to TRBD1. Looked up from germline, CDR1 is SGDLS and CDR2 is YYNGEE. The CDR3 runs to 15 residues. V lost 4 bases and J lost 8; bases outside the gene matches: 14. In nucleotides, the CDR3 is TGTGCCAGCAGCTCGCCGACAGGGATGGGACGAGGCTACACCTTC. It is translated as CASSSPTGMGRGYTF.

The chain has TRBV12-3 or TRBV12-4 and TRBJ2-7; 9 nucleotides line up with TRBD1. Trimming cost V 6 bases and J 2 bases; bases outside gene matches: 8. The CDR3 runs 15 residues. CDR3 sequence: CASRPGGQGTYEQYF. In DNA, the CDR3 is TGTGCCAGCAGACCCGGGGGACAGGGTACCTACGAGCAGTACTTC.

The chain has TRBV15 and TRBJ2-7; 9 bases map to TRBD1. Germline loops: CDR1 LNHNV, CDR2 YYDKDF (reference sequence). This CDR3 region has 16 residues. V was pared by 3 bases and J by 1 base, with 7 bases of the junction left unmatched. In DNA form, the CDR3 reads TGTGCCACCAGCAGCTCCTCCGGGACAGGGTCCTACGAGCAGTACTTC. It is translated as CATSSSSGTGSYEQYF.

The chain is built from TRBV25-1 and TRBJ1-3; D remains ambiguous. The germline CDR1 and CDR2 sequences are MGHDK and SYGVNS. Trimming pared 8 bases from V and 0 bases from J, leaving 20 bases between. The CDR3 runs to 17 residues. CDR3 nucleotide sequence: TGTGCCAGCTCACCACAGAGCCAGAGACCCTCTGGAAACACCATATATTTT. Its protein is CASSPQSQRPSGNTIYF. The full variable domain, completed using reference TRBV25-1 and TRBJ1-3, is EADIYQTPRYLVIGTGKKITLECSQTMGHDKMYWYQQDPGMELHLIHYSYGVNSTEKGDLSSESTVSRIRTEHFPLTLESARPSHTSQYLCASSPQSQRPSGNTIYFGEGSWLTVV.

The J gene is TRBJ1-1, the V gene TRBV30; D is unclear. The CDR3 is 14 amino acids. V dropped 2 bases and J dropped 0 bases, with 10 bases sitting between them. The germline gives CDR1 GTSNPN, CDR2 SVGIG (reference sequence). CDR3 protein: CAWSFHPMNTEAFF. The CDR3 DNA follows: TGTGCCTGGAGTTTCCACCCCATGAACACTGAAGCTTTCTTT.

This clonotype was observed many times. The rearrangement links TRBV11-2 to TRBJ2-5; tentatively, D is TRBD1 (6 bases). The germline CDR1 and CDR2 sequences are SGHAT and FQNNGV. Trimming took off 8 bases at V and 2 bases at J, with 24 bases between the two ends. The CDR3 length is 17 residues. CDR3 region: CASESSGWGTPQETQYF. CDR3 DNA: TGTGCCAGCGAATCCTCAGGTTGGGGGACACCTCAAGAGACCCAGTACTTC.

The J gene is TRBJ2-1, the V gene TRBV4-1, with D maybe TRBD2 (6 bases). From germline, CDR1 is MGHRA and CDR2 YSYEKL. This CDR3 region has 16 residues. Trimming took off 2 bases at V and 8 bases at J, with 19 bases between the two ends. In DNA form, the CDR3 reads TGCGCCAGCAGCCAAAATCAGGGTCTTTGGGGGGATGAGCAGTTCTTC. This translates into CASSQNQGLWGDEQFF.

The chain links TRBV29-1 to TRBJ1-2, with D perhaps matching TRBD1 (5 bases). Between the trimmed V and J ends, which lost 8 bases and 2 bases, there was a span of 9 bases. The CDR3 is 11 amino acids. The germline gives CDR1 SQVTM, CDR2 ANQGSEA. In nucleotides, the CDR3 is TGCAGCTTGTCAGGGAACTATGGCTACACCTTC. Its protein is CSLSGNYGYTF.

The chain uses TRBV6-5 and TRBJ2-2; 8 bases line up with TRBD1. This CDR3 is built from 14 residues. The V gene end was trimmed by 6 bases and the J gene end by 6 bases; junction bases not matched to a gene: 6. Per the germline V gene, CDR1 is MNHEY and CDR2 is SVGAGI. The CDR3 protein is CASRYGDRPGELFF. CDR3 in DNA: TGTGCCAGCAGGTACGGGGACAGGCCCGGGGAGCTGTTTTTT.

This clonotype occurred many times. As DNA, the CDR3 is TGTGCCAGCAGTTCCGCAACTAATGAAAAACTGTTTTTT. Protein product: CASSSATNEKLFF. The chain has TRBV12-3 or TRBV12-4 and TRBJ1-4; D uncertain. V was clipped by 4 bases and J by 0 bases, with 3 bases between them. CDR3 length: 13 residues.

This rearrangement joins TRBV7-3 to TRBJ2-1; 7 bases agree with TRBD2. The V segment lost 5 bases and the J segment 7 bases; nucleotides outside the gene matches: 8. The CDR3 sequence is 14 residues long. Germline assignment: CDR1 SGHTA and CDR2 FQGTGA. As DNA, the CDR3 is TGTGCCAGCAGCCAACTTCGGGGGGTTAATGAGCAGTTCTTC. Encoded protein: CASSQLRGVNEQFF.

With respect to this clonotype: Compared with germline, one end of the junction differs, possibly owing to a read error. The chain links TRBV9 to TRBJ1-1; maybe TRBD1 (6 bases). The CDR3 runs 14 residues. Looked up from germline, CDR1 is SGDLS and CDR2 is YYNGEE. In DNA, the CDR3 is TGTGCCAGCAGCGTAGCTACAGGGAACTCTGAAGCTTTCTTT. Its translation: CASSVATGNSEAFF.

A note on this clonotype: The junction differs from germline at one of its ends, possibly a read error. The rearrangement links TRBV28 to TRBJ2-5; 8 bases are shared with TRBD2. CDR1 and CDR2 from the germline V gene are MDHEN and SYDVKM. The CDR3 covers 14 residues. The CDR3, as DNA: TGTACCAGCAGTTTGGGCGGGGGGATGGAGACCCAGTACTTC. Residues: CTSSLGGGMETQYF.

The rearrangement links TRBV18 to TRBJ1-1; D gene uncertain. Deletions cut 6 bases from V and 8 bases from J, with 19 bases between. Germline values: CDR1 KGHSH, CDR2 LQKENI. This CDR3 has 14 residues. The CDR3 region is CASSPSGRGTEAFF. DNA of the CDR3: TGTGCCAGCTCGCCATCCGGGCGCGGCACGGAAGCTTTCTTT.

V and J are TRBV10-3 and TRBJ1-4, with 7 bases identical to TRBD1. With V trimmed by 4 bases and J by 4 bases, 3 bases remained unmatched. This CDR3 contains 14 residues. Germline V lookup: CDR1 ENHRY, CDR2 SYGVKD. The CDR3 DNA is TGTGCCATCAGTGGAACAGGGGATAATGAAAAACTGTTTTTT. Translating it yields CAISGTGDNEKLFF.

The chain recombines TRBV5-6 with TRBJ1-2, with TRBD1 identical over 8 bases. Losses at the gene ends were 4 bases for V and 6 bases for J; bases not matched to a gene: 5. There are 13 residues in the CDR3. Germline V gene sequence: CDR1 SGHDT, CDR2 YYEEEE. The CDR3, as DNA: TGTGCCAGCAGCAGAGGACAGGGCGATGGCTACACCTTC. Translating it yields CASSRGQGDGYTF.

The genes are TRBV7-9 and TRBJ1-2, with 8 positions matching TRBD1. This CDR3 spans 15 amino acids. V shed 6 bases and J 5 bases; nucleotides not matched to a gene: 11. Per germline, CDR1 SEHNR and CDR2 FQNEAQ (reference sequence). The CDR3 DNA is TGTGCCAGCAGTATGACAGGGGCAAAACGTTATGGCTACACCTTC. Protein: CASSMTGAKRYGYTF.

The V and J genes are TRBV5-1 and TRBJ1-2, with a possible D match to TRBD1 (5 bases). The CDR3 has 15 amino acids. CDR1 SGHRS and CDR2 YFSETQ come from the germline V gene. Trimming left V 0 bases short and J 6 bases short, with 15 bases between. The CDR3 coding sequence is TGCGCCAGCAGCTTGGTTGGGGGACTGGGAGATGGCTACACCTTC. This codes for CASSLVGGLGDGYTF.

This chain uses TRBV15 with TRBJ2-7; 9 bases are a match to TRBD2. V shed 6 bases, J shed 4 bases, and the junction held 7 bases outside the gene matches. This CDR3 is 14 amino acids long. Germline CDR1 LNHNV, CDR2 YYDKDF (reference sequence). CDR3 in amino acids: CATRGSGSQYEQYF. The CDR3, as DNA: TGTGCCACCAGAGGTAGCGGGAGTCAATACGAGCAGTACTTC.

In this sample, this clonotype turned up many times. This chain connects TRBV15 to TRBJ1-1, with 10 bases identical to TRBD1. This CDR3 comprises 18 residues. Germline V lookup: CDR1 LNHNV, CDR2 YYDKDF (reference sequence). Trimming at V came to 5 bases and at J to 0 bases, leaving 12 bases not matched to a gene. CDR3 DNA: TGTGCCACCAGCGTCAGACAGGGGGCGAGTTCAATGAACACTGAAGCTTTCTTT. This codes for CATSVRQGASSMNTEAFF. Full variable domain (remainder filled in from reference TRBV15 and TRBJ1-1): DAMVIQNPRYQVTQFGKPVTLSCSQTLNHNVMYWYQQKSSQAPKLLFHYYDKDFNNEADTPDNFQSRRPNTSFCFLDIRSPGLGDTAMYLCATSVRQGASSMNTEAFFGQGTRLTVV.

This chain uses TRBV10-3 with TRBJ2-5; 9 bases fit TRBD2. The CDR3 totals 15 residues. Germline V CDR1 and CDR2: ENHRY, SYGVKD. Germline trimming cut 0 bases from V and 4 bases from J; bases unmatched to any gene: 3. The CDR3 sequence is CAISESLAGIETQYF. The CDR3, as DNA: TGTGCCATCAGTGAGTCGCTAGCGGGGATAGAGACCCAGTACTTC.